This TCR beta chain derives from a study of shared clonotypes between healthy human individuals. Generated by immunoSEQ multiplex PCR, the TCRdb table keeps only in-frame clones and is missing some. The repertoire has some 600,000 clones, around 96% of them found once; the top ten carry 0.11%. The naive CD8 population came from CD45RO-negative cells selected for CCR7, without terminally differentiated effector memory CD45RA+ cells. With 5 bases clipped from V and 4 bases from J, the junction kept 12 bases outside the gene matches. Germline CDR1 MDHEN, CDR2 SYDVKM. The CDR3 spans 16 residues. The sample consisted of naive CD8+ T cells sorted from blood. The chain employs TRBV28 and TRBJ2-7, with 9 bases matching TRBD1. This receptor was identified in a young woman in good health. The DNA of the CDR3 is TGTGCCAGCAGTCTGAACCGGGACAGGGTACGATACGAGCAGTACTTC. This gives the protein CASSLNRDRVRYEQYF.